These 18 T cell receptor beta chains originate from one sample sequenced in a study of response to subunit inactivated influenza vaccine. TCRdb fed the RT-PCR reads into MiXCR, producing one record per CDR3 protein. The data hold roughly 160,000 distinct CDR3 sequences, with about 11% observed a single time. The sample was CD8+ T cells sorted from PBMCs, taken less than 30 months after vaccination. These receptors came from a man between 45 and 75 years old who received an inactivated influenza vaccine.

This clonotype was found a few times. The CDR3, as DNA: TGCAGTGCTGGACAGGGTAGCACAGATACGCAGTATTTT. The encoded protein is CSAGQGSTDTQYF. The chain is built from TRBV20-1 and TRBJ2-3; TRBD1 agrees at 8 bases. V gave up 5 bases and J gave up 0 bases; unmatched junction bases: 1. This CDR3 contains 13 residues. Per germline, CDR1 DFQATT and CDR2 SNEGSKA (reference sequence).

This clonotype was detected only a few times. CDR3 in amino acids: CASSFYNQPQHF. In DNA, the CDR3 is TGTGCCAGCAGTTTTTACAACCAGCCCCAGCATTTT. This chain connects TRBV12-3 or TRBV12-4 to TRBJ1-5, with no clear D. The CDR3 runs to 12 residues. Trimming shortened V by 3 bases and J by 7 bases, and 7 bases separated the two germline ends.

The V call is TRBV12-3 or TRBV12-4, the J call TRBJ1-2; possibly TRBD1 for D (5 bases). V was trimmed by 5 bases and J by 4 bases, leaving 17 bases between them. CDR3 length equals 15 residues. CDR3 DNA: TGTGCCAGCAGTCCGAGGGCCGGGGGTACCTATGGCTACACCTTC. Protein product: CASSPRAGGTYGYTF.

Ten or more counts support this clonotype. The V call is TRBV20-1, the J call TRBJ2-3, with D unresolved. V lost 2 bases and J 4 bases, leaving 10 bases between the germline ends. The CDR3 is 13 amino acids. CDR1 is DFQATT, CDR2 SNEGSKA, per germline (reference sequence). The CDR3 is CSARSSWPDTQYF. The CDR3 DNA reads as TGCAGTGCTAGATCAAGCTGGCCAGATACGCAGTATTTT.

This clonotype has at least ten counts. The chain carries TRBV7-9 and TRBJ2-1; 7 bases are shared with TRBD2. Unmatched junction bases numbered 5, after V lost 1 base and J lost 2 bases. Germline V lookup: CDR1 SEHNR, CDR2 FQNEAQ (reference sequence). There are 16 residues in the CDR3. Here the CDR3 DNA reads TGTGCCAGCAGCTTAGGTCCAGCGGGAACCTACAATGAGCAGTTCTTC. This translates into CASSLGPAGTYNEQFF. Combining the CDR3 with reference TRBV7-9 and TRBJ2-1 gives the whole variable domain DTGVSQNPRHKITKRGQNVTFRCDPISEHNRLYWYRQTLGQGPEFLTYFQNEAQLEKSRLLSDRFSAERPKGSFSTLEIQRTEQGDSAMYLCASSLGPAGTYNEQFFGPGTRLTVL.

CDR3: CASSASGTYNEQFF. The CDR3 DNA follows: TGTGCCAGCAGTGCTTCCGGGACCTACAATGAGCAGTTCTTC. The chain joins TRBV6-1 to TRBJ2-1, with D perhaps TRBD2 (5 bases). This CDR3 is 14 amino acids long. CDR1 and CDR2 (germline): MNHNS, SASEGT. V lost 4 bases and J lost 2, with 9 bases in between.

The J gene is TRBJ1-1, the V gene TRBV7-9, with D unclear. V gave up 5 bases and J gave up 2 bases, with 9 bases separating them. Germline CDR1 and CDR2: SEHNR and FQNEAQ (reference sequence). The CDR3 is 13 residues long. The CDR3 reads CASSPPANTEAFF. The DNA of the CDR3 is TGTGCCAGCAGCCCCCCAGCCAACACTGAAGCTTTCTTT.

This clonotype has at least ten counts. V is TRBV11-2 and J is TRBJ2-3; the match to TRBD2 covers 9 bases. Germline loops: CDR1 SGHAT, CDR2 FQNNGV. The CDR3 runs to 15 residues. The J segment lost 4 bases and the V segment lost 5 bases, leaving 7 bases of the junction unmatched. Written as DNA, the CDR3 is TGTGCCAGCAGCGACCCTGCGGGGGGGGCAGATACGCAGTATTTT. Translation gives CASSDPAGGADTQYF.

In its sample, this clonotype was seen many times. The chain is built from TRBV4-1 and TRBJ2-3; no clear D gene. Germline V gene data show CDR1 as MGHRA and CDR2 as YSYEKL. V was cut by 1 base and J by 14 bases, with 16 bases left in between. CDR3 length: 13 amino acids. CDR3: CASSQVTTDWVYF. The CDR3, as DNA: TGCGCCAGCAGCCAAGTAACAACAGATTGGGTGTATTTT.

V gene TRBV20-1 combines with J gene TRBJ2-3; D may be TRBD1 (6 bases). The CDR3 is made up of 15 amino acids. The germline gives CDR1 DFQATT, CDR2 SNEGSKA (reference sequence). V lost 5 bases to trimming and J lost 0 bases, with 15 bases between them. The CDR3 here is CSAWGEGVSTDTQYF. CDR3 nucleotides: TGCAGTGCTTGGGGTGAGGGGGTAAGCACAGATACGCAGTATTTT.

This chain connects TRBV28 to TRBJ1-3; D possibly corresponds to TRBD1 (5 bases). V lost 6 bases, J lost 3 bases, and 15 bases lay in between. The CDR3 has 15 amino acids. Germline V gene data show CDR1 as MDHEN and CDR2 as SYDVKM. The CDR3: CASSRDRGHGNTIYF. CDR3 DNA: TGTGCCAGCAGCCGGGACCGAGGCCATGGAAACACCATATATTTT.

The chain carries TRBV29-1 and TRBJ2-7; a weak D match, TRBD2 (6 bases). The CDR3 is 15 residues long. The V gene lost 0 bases and the J gene lost 0 bases, with 12 bases spanning the gap. From germline, CDR1 is SQVTM and CDR2 ANQGSEA. CDR3 in DNA: TGCAGCGTTGAAGATCGCGGGAAACACTCCTACGAGCAGTACTTC. It is translated as CSVEDRGKHSYEQYF.

Details on this clonotype: Compared with germline, one end of the junction differs, possibly owing to a read error. The chain uses TRBV6-5 and TRBJ2-7; 8 positions match TRBD1. The CDR3 has 11 residues. Germline V lookup: CDR1 MNHEY, CDR2 SVGAGI. CDR3 coding DNA: TGTGCCAGCAGTTCCGGACAGGGCTACAACTTC. Translating it yields CASSSGQGYNF.

This clonotype was recorded a few times. The rearrangement uses TRBV6-5 and TRBJ2-2; D gene unclear. Trimming left V 0 bases short and J 1 base short, with 9 bases between. The CDR3 has 16 residues. In germline, CDR1 is MNHEY, CDR2 SVGAGI. The CDR3 loop reads CASSYSITMNTGELFF. CDR3 sequence (DNA): TGTGCCAGCAGTTACTCGATTACGATGAACACCGGGGAGCTGTTTTTT.

This clonotype was detected many times. The chain couples TRBV20-1 to TRBJ2-3; D not resolved. CDR3 length: 16 residues. Germline V gene sequence: CDR1 DFQATT, CDR2 SNEGSKA (reference sequence). Between the trimmed V and J ends, which lost 0 bases and 3 bases, there was a span of 16 bases. The CDR3 DNA is TGCAGTGCTAGAGATACGGGCTCCCTGGGGACAGATACGCAGTATTTT. It codes for CSARDTGSLGTDTQYF.

This clonotype was seen more than once but under ten times. The J gene is TRBJ2-1, the V gene TRBV4-3, with 7 positions matching TRBD1. Germline lookup yields CDR1 LGHNA and CDR2 YSLEER. The CDR3 has 14 residues. The V gene end was trimmed by 0 bases and the J gene end by 4 bases; junction bases not matched to a gene: 0. The CDR3 nucleotides read TGCGCCAGCAGCCAAGAGGACAGGTACAATGAGCAGTTCTTC. Translation: CASSQEDRYNEQFF.

This clonotype was seen a few times. The CDR3 DNA is TGCAGCGTTGAGGTATTACAGGGCAATGAGCAGTTCTTC. Translation: CSVEVLQGNEQFF. The V and J genes are TRBV29-1 and TRBJ2-1, with a tentative D call TRBD1 (6 bases). The CDR3 is 13 amino acids. Between the trimmed V and J ends, which lost 3 bases and 6 bases, there was a span of 12 bases. The V gene's germline CDR1 is SQVTM and CDR2 ANQGSEA.

This clonotype was counted between two and nine times. This chain links TRBV2 with TRBJ2-5; D gene ambiguous. Germline V CDR1 and CDR2: SNHLY, FYNNEI. The germline V and J ends were trimmed by 9 bases and 5 bases, with 7 bases remaining between them. The CDR3 runs 10 residues. This CDR3 reads CARAGETQYF. For the CDR3, the DNA is TGTGCCAGGGCCGGGGAGACCCAGTACTTC.